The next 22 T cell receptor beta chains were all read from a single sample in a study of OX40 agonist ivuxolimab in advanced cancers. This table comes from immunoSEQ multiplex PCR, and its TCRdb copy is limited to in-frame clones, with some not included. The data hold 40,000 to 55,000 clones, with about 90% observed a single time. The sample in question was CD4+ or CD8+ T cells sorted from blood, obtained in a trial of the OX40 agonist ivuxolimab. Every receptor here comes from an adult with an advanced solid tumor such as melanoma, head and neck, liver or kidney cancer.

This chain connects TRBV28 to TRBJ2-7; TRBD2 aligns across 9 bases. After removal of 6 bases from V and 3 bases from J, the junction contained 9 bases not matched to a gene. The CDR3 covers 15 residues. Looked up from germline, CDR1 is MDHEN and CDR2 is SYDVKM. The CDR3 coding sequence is TGTGCCAGCAGCTACTGGTCGACTAGCGGCTACGAGCAGTACTTC. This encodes CASSYWSTSGYEQYF.

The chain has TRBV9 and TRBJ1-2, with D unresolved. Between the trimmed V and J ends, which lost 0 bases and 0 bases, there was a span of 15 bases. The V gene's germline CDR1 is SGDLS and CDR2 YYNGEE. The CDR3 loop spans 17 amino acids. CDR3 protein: CASSVGRAGDANYGYTF. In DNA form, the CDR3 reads TGTGCCAGCAGCGTAGGTAGAGCAGGAGATGCTAACTATGGCTACACCTTC. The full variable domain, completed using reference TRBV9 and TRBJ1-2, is DSGVTQTPKHLITATGQRVTLRCSPRSGDLSVYWYQQSLDQGLQFLIQYYNGEERAKGNILERFSAQQFPDLHSELNLSSLELGDSALYFCASSVGRAGDANYGYTFGSGTRLTVV.

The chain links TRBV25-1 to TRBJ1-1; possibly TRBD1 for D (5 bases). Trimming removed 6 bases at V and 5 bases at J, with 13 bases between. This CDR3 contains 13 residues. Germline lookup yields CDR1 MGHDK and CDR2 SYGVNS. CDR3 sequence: CASSSGGWTEAFF. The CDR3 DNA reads TGTGCCAGCAGCTCGGGGGGATGGACTGAAGCTTTCTTT.

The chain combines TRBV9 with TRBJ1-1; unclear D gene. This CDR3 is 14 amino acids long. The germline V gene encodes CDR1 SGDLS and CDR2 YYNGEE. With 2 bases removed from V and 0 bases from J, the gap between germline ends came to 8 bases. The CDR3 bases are TGTGCCAGCAGCGTGCGGGAGATGAACACTGAAGCTTTCTTT. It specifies CASSVREMNTEAFF.

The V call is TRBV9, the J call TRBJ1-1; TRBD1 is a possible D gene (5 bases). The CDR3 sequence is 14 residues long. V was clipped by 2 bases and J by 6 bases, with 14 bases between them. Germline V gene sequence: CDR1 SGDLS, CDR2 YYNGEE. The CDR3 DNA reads TGTGCCAGCAGCGTGGGGGACGGAATCCCTGAAGCTTTCTTT. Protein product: CASSVGDGIPEAFF.

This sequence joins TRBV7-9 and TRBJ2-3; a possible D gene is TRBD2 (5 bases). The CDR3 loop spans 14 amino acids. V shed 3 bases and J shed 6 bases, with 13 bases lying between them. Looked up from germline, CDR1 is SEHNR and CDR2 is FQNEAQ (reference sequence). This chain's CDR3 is CASSFRAVRDTQYF. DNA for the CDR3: TGTGCCAGCAGCTTTCGAGCGGTGAGGGATACGCAGTATTTT.

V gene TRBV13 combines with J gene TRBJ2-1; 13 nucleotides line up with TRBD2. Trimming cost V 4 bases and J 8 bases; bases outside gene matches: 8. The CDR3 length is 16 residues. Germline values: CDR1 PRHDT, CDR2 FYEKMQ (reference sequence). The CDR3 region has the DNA TGTGCCAGCAGCTCGGAGACTAGCGGGAGGTGGCATGAGCAGTTCTTC. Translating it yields CASSSETSGRWHEQFF.

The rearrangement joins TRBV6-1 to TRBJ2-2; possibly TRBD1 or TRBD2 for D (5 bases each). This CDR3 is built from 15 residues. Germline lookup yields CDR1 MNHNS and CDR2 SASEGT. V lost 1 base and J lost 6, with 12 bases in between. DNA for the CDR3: TGTGCCAGCAGTGAAGGGTGGGGACCACCCGGGGAGCTGTTTTTT. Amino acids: CASSEGWGPPGELFF.

CDR3: CASTDTPPGTEAFF. The CDR3 DNA sequence: TGCGCCAGCACGGACACCCCTCCTGGCACTGAAGCTTTCTTT. The chain links TRBV5-1 to TRBJ1-1; D might be TRBD1 (5 bases). Germline V CDR1 and CDR2: SGHRS, YFSETQ. Trimming removed 6 bases at V and 4 bases at J, with 16 bases between. The CDR3 contains 14 residues. The whole variable domain, remainder taken from reference TRBV5-1 and TRBJ1-1, is KAGVTQTPRYLIKTRGQQVTLSCSPISGHRSVSWYQQTPGQGLQFLFEYFSETQRNKGNFPGRFSGRQFSNSRSEMNVSTLELGDSALYLCASTDTPPGTEAFFGQGTRLTVV.

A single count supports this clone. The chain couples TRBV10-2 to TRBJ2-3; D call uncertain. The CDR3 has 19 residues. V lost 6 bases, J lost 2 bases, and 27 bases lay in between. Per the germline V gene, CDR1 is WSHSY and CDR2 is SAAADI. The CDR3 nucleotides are TGCGCCAGCAGCGTTACAACCGACCAGAGTGCGGAGTACACAGATACGCAGTATTTT. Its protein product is CASSVTTDQSAEYTDTQYF.

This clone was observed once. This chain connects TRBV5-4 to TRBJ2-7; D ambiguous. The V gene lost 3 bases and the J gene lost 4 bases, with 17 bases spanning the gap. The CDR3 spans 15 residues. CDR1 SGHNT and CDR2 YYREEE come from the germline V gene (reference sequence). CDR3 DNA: TGTGCCAGCAGCTCCCACCGACACCTGCGTTACGAGCAGTACTTC. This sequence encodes CASSSHRHLRYEQYF.

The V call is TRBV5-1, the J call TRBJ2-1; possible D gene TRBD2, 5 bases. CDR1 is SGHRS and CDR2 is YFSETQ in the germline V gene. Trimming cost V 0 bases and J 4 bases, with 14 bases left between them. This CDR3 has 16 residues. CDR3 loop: CASSLARAEPYNEQFF. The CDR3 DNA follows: TGCGCCAGCAGCTTGGCCCGAGCGGAGCCTTACAATGAGCAGTTCTTC.

DNA of the CDR3: TGCAGCGTTGTAGTGTGGGGACTAGCGGATCGTTCTAGCACAGATACGCAGTATTTT. Translation gives CSVVVWGLADRSSTDTQYF. This sequence joins TRBV29-1 and TRBJ2-3, with TRBD2 identical over 11 bases. Germline V CDR1 and CDR2: SQVTM, ANQGSEA. V was pared by 4 bases and J by 0 bases, with 15 bases of the junction left unmatched. This CDR3 is 19 amino acids long.

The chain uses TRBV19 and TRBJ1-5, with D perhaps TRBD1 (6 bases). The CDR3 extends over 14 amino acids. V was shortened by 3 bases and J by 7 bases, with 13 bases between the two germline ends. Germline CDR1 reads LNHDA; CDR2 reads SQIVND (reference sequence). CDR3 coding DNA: TGTGCCAGTAGTATGCGCCAGGGGATCCAGCCCCAGCATTTT. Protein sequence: CASSMRQGIQPQHF.

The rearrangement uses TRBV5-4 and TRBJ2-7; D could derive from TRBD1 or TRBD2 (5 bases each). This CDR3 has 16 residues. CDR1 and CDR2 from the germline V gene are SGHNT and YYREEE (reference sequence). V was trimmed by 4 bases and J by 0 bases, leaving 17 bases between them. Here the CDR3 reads CASSLPRDLASYEQYF. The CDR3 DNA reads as TGTGCCAGCAGCCTACCAAGGGACCTGGCCTCCTACGAGCAGTACTTC.

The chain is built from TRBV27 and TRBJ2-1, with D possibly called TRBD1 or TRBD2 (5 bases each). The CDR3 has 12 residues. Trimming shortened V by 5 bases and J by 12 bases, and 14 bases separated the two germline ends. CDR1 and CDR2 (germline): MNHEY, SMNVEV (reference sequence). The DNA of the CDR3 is TGTGCCAGCAGTCCGACGGGGCGTGGGCAGTTCTTC. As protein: CASSPTGRGQFF.

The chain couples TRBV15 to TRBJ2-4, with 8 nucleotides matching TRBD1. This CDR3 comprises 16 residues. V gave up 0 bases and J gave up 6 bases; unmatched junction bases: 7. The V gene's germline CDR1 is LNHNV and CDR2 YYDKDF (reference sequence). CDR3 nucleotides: TGTGCCACCAGCAGAGATCCCGGGACAGGTACAAACATTCAGTACTTC. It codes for CATSRDPGTGTNIQYF.

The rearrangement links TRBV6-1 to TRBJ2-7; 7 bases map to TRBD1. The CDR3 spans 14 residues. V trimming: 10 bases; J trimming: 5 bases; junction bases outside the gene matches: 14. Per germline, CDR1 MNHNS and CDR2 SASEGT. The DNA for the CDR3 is TGTGCCATCAGCGACGAGACAGGGATGAACGAGCAGTACTTC. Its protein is CAISDETGMNEQYF.

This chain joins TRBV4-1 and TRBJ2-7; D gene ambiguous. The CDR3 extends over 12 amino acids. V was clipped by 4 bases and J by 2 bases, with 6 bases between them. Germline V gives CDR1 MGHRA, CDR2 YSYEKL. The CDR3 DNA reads TGCGCCAGCAGCCCCCCGACCTACGAGCAGTACTTC. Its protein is CASSPPTYEQYF.

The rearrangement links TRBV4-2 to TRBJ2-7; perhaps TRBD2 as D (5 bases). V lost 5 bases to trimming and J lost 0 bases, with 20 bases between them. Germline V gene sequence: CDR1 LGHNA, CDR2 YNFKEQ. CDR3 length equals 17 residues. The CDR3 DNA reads TGTGCCAGCAGCGCGAGGGTCGGAGCGGCATTCTCCTACGAGCAGTACTTC. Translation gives CASSARVGAAFSYEQYF.

This CDR3 is CAWDRGRNEQYF. The CDR3 coding sequence is TGTGCCTGGGACAGGGGTCGTAACGAGCAGTACTTC. The rearrangement joins TRBV30 to TRBJ2-7; 8 bases align to TRBD1. Germline V lookup: CDR1 GTSNPN, CDR2 SVGIG (reference sequence). This CDR3 comprises 12 residues. The J segment lost 5 bases and the V segment lost 5 bases, leaving 5 bases of the junction unmatched.

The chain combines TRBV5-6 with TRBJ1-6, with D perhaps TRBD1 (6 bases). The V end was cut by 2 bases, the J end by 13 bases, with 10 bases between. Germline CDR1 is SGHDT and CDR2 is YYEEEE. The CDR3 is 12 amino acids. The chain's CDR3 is CASSLGGNPLHF. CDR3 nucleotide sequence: TGTGCCAGCAGCTTAGGGGGGAACCCCCTCCACTTT.